Listed here are 16 T cell receptor beta chains from one sample, sequenced in a study of T cell repertoires in cytomegalovirus infection. Which antigens these TCRs recognize remains unknown. A single record per CDR3 protein comes from TCRdb applying MiXCR to the reads. The sample consists of about 920,000 distinct CDR3 sequences, around 32% of them appearing once. This specimen was cultured CD8+ T cells from PBMCs, taken from culture after CMV antigen stimulation. These receptors originate from a human donor in good health (CMV status not recorded). Some clones in this sample may be carry-over from other donors' samples.

This clonotype was seen a few times. The V gene is TRBV12-3 or TRBV12-4, the J gene TRBJ1-2, with D possibly matching TRBD1 (5 bases). The CDR3 length is 12 residues. Trimming removed 5 bases at V and 8 bases at J, with 12 bases between. The CDR3 DNA is TGTGCCAGCAGTCAGGGATTGGAGGGCTACACCTTC. It is translated as CASSQGLEGYTF.

Notes on this clonotype: At one boundary the junction diverges from the germline segment, which might be a read error. This rearrangement joins TRBV6-6 to TRBJ2-3; D gene unclear. The CDR3 is 13 amino acids. The germline V gene encodes CDR1 MNHNY and CDR2 SVGAGI (reference sequence). CDR3: CACSYSLLDTQYF. DNA for the CDR3: TGTGCCTGCAGTTACTCCCTCCTGGATACGCAGTATTTT.

The chain combines TRBV6-2 or TRBV6-3 with TRBJ1-4; D remains ambiguous. The CDR3 totals 12 residues. Trimming cost V 0 bases and J 6 bases, with 2 bases left between them. Germline V gene sequence: CDR1 MNHEY, CDR2 SVGEGT. The CDR3 sequence: CASSYSDEKLFF. Written as DNA, the CDR3 is TGTGCCAGCAGTTACTCGGATGAAAAACTGTTTTTT.

A few counts support this clonotype. This chain joins TRBV15 and TRBJ2-7, with D perhaps assigned TRBD1 or TRBD2 (6 bases each). This CDR3 is 18 amino acids long. Trimming cost V 0 bases and J 2 bases, with 20 bases left between them. Germline CDR1 is LNHNV and CDR2 is YYDKDF (reference sequence). The CDR3 DNA is TGTGCCACCAGCAGAGATGTCGGGGGCCTGGGTGCCACCTACGAGCAGTACTTC. Translation gives CATSRDVGGLGATYEQYF.

This clonotype has at least ten counts. The chain uses TRBV7-9 and TRBJ2-7; D may be TRBD1 or TRBD2 (5 bases each). The ends were cut back, 3 bases at V and 2 bases at J, with 14 bases in the middle. From germline, CDR1 is SEHNR and CDR2 FQNEAQ (reference sequence). The CDR3 is 15 amino acids. The CDR3 is CASSFRGQGAYEQYV. CDR3 DNA sequence: TGTGCCAGCAGCTTTCGCGGGCAGGGCGCCTACGAGCAGTACGTC.

The chain has TRBV18 and TRBJ1-2; D gene uncertain. Trimming cost V 0 bases and J 4 bases, with 12 bases left between them. The CDR3 runs to 15 residues. Germline V gene data show CDR1 as KGHSH and CDR2 as LQKENI. The CDR3 DNA reads TGTGCCAGCTCACCACCGAACGACTTGGTCTATGGCTACACCTTC. Translation: CASSPPNDLVYGYTF.

This clonotype came up a few times. The chain uses TRBV4-3 and TRBJ1-1, with 10 bases aligning to TRBD1. The germline V gene encodes CDR1 LGHNA and CDR2 YSLEER. This CDR3 contains 17 residues. Trimming at V came to 0 bases and at J to 1 base, leaving 5 bases not matched to a gene. CDR3 DNA sequence: TGCGCCAGCAGCCAAGAAGGGACAGGGGTCACGAACACTGAAGCTTTCTTT. This sequence encodes CASSQEGTGVTNTEAFF.

The sample holds many counts of this clonotype. J is TRBJ1-1 and V is TRBV3-1, with a possible D match to TRBD1 (5 bases). Deletions cut 4 bases from V and 5 bases from J, with 11 bases between. The length of the CDR3 is 13 residues. Germline CDR1 is LGHDT and CDR2 is YNNKEL (reference sequence). CDR3 loop: CASSPSGWTEAFF. CDR3 DNA: TGTGCCAGCAGCCCTTCAGGGTGGACTGAAGCTTTCTTT.

The chain recombines TRBV6-2 or TRBV6-3 with TRBJ1-2; 8 bases align to TRBD1. V gave up 4 bases and J gave up 0 bases; unmatched junction bases: 10. The CDR3 has 17 amino acids. Germline V gene lookup returns CDR1 MNHEY and CDR2 SVGEGT. CDR3 residues: CASSFEDRASANYGYTF. CDR3 nucleotide sequence: TGTGCCAGCAGTTTCGAGGACAGGGCTTCAGCTAACTATGGCTACACCTTC.

The CDR3 DNA follows: TGTGCCAGCAGCCCGGTCCCACCGGAGACCCAGTACTTC. Translation: CASSPVPPETQYF. This chain joins TRBV7-9 and TRBJ2-5, with unresolved D. From germline, CDR1 is SEHNR and CDR2 FQNEAQ (reference sequence). Trimming stripped 5 bases from V and 5 bases from J, with 12 bases between. The CDR3 loop spans 13 amino acids.

V usage is TRBV7-6 and J usage is TRBJ2-3; TRBD2 matches 9 bases. The V and J ends lost 5 bases and 2 bases, in that order; junction bases with no gene match: 5. Germline-derived CDR1 and CDR2 are SGHVS and FNYEAQ. CDR3 length: 15 residues. CDR3 residues: CASSPAGGFTDTQYF. CDR3 sequence (DNA): TGTGCCAGCAGCCCAGCGGGGGGATTCACAGATACGCAGTATTTT.

V and J are TRBV6-2 or TRBV6-3 and TRBJ1-4; the D is unclear. CDR3 length: 11 amino acids. V lost 6 bases and J lost 13, with 12 bases in between. Per the germline V gene, CDR1 is MNHEY and CDR2 is SVGEGT. The CDR3 spells CASSLGLGLFF. CDR3 nucleotides: TGTGCCAGCAGCTTAGGGTTGGGACTGTTTTTT.

The chain carries TRBV12-3 or TRBV12-4 and TRBJ2-5, with a weak D call TRBD1 (5 bases). The V end lost 5 bases, the J end lost 4 bases, and 20 bases lay between the germline ends. The CDR3 totals 16 residues. CDR3 DNA: TGTGCCAGCAGTGCCACCTTCTTGGCCAGGGCAGAGACCCAGTACTTC. Translation gives CASSATFLARAETQYF.

V usage is TRBV12-3 or TRBV12-4 and J usage is TRBJ1-1, with unresolved D. This CDR3 contains 15 residues. The V end lost 1 base, the J end lost 5 bases, and 14 bases lay between the germline ends. CDR3 loop: CASSLGGPGWTEAFF. The DNA of the CDR3 is TGTGCCAGCAGTTTAGGCGGCCCCGGTTGGACTGAAGCTTTCTTT.

With respect to this clonotype: A much larger clone differs from this one at a single base, so this may be a read error. This chain links TRBV7-2 with TRBJ2-5, with no clear D. CDR1 is SGHTA and CDR2 is FQGNSA in the germline V gene. This CDR3 contains 15 residues. The CDR3 loop is CANSSTPGLRKTQYF. The CDR3 DNA follows: TGTGCCAACAGCTCCACTCCTGGCCTGAGGAAGACCCAGTACTTC.

This clonotype came up a few times. The chain carries TRBV14 and TRBJ2-7, with TRBD2 identical over 7 bases. From germline, CDR1 is SGHDN and CDR2 FVKESK. The V gene end was trimmed by 2 bases and the J gene end by 6 bases; junction bases not matched to a gene: 4. The CDR3 is 13 residues long. The CDR3 DNA sequence: TGTGCCAGCAGCCAATGGGGGGGATCCGAGCAGTACGTC. Protein product: CASSQWGGSEQYV.